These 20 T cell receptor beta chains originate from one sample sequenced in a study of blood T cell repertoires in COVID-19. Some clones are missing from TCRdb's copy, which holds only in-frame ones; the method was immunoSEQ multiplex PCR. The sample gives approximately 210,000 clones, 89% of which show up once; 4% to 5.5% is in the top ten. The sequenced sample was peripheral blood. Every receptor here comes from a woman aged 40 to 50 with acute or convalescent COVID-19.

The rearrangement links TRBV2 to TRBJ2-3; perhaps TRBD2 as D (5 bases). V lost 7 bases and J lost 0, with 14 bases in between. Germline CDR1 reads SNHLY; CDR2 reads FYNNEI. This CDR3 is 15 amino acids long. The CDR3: CASTREPASTDTQYF. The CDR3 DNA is TGTGCCAGCACCCGGGAACCTGCTAGCACAGATACGCAGTATTTT.

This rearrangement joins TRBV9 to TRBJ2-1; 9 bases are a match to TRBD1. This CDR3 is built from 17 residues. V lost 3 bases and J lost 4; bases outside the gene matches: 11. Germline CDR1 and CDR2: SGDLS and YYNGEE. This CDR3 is CASSGLSGGQGYNEQFF. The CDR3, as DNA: TGTGCCAGCAGCGGACTCAGTGGGGGACAGGGATACAATGAGCAGTTCTTC.

Here the CDR3 reads CASSPPAVRSQYF. CDR3 sequence (DNA): TGTGCCAGCTCACCACCTGCGGTTAGGTCGCAGTATTTT. The chain links TRBV18 to TRBJ2-3; D uncertain. CDR1 and CDR2 (germline): KGHSH, LQKENI. V dropped 0 bases and J dropped 10 bases, with 11 bases sitting between them. The CDR3 loop spans 13 amino acids.

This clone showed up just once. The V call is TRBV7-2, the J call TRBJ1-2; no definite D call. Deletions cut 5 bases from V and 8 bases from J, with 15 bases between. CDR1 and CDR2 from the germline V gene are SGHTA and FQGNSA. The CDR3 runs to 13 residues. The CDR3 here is CASSPELARGYTF. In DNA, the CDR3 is TGTGCCAGCAGCCCGGAACTCGCTAGGGGCTACACCTTC. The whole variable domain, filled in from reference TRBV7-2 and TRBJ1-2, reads GAGVSQSPSNKVTEKGKDVELRCDPISGHTALYWYRQSLGQGLEFLIYFQGNSAPDKSGLPSDRFSAERTGGSVSTLTIQRTQQEDSAVYLCASSPELARGYTFGSGTRLTVV.

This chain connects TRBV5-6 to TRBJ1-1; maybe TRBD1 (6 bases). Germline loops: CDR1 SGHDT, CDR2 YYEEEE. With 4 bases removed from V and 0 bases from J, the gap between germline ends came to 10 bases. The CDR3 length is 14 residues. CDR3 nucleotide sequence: TGTGCCAGCAGCCCACAGGGCGTGAACACTGAAGCTTTCTTT. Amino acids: CASSPQGVNTEAFF.

CDR3 protein: CASSPGERGNTDTQYF. CDR3 bases: TGTGCCAGCAGCCCTGGAGAGCGGGGGAACACAGATACGCAGTATTTT. The J gene is TRBJ2-3, the V gene TRBV11-2; 8 nucleotides match TRBD2. J gave up 2 bases and V 5 bases, and 9 bases lay outside the gene matches. The CDR3 has 16 residues. From germline, CDR1 is SGHAT and CDR2 FQNNGV.

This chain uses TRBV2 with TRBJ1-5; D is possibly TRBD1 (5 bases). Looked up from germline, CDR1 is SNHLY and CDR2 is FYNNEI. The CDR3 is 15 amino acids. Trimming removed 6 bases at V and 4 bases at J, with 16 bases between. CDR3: CASRSRVTENQPQHF. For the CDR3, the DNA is TGTGCCAGCAGAAGCAGGGTGACAGAAAATCAGCCCCAGCATTTT.

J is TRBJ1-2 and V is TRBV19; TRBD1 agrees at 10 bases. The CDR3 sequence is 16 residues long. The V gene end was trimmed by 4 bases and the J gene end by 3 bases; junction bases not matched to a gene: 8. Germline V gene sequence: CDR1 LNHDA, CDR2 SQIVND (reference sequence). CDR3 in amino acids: CASSTRQGARYYGYTF. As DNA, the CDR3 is TGTGCCAGTAGTACCCGACAGGGGGCTCGTTACTATGGCTACACCTTC.

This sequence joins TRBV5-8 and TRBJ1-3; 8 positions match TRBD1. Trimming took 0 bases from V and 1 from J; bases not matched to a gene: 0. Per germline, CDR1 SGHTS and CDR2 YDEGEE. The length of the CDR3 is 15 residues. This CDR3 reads CASSLDRGSGNTIYF. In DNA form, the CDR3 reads TGTGCCAGCAGCTTGGACAGGGGGTCTGGAAACACCATATATTTT. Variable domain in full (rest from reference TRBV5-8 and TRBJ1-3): EAGVTQSPTHLIKTRGQQATLRCSPISGHTSVYWYQQALGLGLQFLLWYDEGEERNRGNFPPRFSGRQFPNYSSELNVNALELEDSALYLCASSLDRGSGNTIYFGEGSWLTVV.

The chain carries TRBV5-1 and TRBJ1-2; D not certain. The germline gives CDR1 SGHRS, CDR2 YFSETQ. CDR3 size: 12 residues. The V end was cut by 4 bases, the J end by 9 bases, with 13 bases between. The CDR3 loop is CASSPSAGRYTF. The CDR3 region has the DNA TGCGCCAGCAGCCCTTCAGCGGGCCGCTACACCTTC.

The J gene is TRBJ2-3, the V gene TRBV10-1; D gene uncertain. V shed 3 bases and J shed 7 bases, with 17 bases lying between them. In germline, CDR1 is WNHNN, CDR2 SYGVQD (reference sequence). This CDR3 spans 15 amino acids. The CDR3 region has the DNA TGCGCCAGCAGTGAAAGTGGGCCGCCCAGGCATACGCAGTATTTT. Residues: CASSESGPPRHTQYF.

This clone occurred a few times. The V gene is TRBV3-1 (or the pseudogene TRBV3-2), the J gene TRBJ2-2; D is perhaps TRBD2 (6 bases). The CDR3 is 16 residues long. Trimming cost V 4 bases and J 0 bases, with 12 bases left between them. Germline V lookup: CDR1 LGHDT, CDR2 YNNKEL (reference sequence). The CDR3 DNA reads TGTGCCAGCAGCCTCGTGCGGGGCTCGAACACCGGGGAGCTGTTTTTT. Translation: CASSLVRGSNTGELFF.

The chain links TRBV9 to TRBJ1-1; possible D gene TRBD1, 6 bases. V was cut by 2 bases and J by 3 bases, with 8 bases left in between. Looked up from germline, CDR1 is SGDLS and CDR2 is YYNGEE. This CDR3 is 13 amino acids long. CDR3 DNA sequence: TGTGCCAGCAGCGTGACAGGTCACACTGAAGCTTTCTTT. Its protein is CASSVTGHTEAFF.

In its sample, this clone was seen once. The CDR3 DNA follows: TGTGCCAGCAGCCAAGGGTCAGGGCTAGGGGATTCACCCCTCCACTTT. Protein: CASSQGSGLGDSPLHF. V is TRBV3-1 (or the pseudogene TRBV3-2) and J is TRBJ1-6, with a tentative D call TRBD1 (5 bases). The CDR3 spans 16 residues. Trimming took off 1 base at V and 8 bases at J, with 15 bases between the two ends. Per germline, CDR1 LGHDT and CDR2 YNNKEL (reference sequence).

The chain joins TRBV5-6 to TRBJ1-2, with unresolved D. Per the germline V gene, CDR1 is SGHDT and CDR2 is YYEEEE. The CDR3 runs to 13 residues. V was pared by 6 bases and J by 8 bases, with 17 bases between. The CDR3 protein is CASISRRRPGYTF. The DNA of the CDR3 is TGTGCCAGCATTTCCCGGAGGAGGCCCGGCTACACCTTC.

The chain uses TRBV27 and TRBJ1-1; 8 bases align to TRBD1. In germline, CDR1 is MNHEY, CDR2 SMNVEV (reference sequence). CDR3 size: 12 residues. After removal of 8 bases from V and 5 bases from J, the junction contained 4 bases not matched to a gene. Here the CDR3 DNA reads TGTGCCAGCGGTGGGACAGGAACTGAAGCTTTCTTT. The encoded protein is CASGGTGTEAFF.

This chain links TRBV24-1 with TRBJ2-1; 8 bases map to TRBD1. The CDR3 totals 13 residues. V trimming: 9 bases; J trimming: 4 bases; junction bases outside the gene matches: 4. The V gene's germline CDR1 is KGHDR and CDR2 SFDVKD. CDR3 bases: TGTGCCACCGGGACAGGATCGTACAATGAGCAGTTCTTC. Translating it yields CATGTGSYNEQFF.

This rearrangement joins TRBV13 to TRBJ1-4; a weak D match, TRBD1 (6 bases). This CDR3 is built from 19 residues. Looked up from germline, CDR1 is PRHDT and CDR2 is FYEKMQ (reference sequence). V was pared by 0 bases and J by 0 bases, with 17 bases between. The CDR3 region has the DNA TGTGCCAGCAGCTTAGGCCTATTGGACAGACCTGCAACTAATGAAAAACTGTTTTTT. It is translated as CASSLGLLDRPATNEKLFF.

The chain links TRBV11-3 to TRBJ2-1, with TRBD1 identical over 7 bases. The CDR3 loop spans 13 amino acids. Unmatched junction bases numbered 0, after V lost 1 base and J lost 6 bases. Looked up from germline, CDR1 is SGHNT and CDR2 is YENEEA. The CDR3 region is CASSLGDSNEQFF. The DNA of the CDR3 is TGTGCCAGCAGCTTAGGGGACAGCAATGAGCAGTTCTTC.

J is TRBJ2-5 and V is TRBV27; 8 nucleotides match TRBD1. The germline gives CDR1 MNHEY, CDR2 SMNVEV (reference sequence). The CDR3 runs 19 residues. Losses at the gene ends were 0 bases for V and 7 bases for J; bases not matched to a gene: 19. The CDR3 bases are TGTGCCAGCAGTTTATCAACGCCCTCAAACAGGGGGGCCCCAAGGACCCAGTACTTC. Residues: CASSLSTPSNRGAPRTQYF.